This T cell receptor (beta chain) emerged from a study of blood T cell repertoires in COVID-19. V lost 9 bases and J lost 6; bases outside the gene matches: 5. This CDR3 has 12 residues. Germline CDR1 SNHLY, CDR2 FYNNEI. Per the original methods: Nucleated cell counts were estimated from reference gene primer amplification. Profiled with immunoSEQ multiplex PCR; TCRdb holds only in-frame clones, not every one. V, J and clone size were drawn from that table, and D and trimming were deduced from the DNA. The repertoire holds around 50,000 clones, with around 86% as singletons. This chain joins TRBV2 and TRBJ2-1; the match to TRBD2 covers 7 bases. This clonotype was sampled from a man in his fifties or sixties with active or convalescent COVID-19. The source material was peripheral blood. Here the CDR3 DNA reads TGTGCCAGGGGGACTATAAGCAATGAGCAGTTCTTC. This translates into CARGTISNEQFF.